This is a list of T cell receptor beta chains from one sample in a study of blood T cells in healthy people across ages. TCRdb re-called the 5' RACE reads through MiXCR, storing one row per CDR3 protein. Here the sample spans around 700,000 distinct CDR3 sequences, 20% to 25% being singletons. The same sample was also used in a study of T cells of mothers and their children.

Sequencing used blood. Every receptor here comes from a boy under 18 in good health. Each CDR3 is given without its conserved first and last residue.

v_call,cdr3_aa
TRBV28,ASSPGTSGRYHEQF
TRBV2,ASSERLAGTDTQY
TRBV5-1,ASSSPGLGEKLF
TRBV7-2,ASSSASEIFYEQY
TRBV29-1,SVELTEAF
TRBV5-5,ASRSGETSGDTQY
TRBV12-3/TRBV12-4,ASSKLAVNEQF
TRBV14,ASSQGPSYNEQF
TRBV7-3,ASSKGDTDTQY
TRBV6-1,ASSEWDSKAYEQY
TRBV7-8,ASTAERGPMDTQY
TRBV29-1,SVFDLNTEAS
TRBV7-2,ASSFRWDRPETQY
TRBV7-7,ASSLAGTAETQY
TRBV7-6,ASSPLIDTEAF
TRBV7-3,ASSLTSGSSDTQY
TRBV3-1,ASSRRTGDRETQY
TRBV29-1,SVRPFAGGDNEQF
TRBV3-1,ASRGPKQETQY
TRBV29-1,SVDIGSNEQY
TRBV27,ASSDAGASQETQY
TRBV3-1,ASSGADTGELF
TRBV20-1,STGLVRSDTQY
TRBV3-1,ASSPVRSGELF